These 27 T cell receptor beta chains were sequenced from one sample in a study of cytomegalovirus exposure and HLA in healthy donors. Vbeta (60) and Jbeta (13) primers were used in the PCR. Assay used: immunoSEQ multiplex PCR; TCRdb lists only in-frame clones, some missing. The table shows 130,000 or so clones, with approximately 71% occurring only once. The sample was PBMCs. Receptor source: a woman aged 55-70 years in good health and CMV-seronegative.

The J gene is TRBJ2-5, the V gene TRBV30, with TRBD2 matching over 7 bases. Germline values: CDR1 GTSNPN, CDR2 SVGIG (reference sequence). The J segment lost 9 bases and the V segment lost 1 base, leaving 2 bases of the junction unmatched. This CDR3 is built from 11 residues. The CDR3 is CAWSAREAQYF. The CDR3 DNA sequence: TGTGCCTGGAGTGCACGGGAGGCCCAGTACTTC.

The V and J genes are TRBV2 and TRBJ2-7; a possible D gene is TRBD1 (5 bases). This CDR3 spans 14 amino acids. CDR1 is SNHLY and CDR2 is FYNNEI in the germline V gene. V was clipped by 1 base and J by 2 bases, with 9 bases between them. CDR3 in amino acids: CASSEEGHPYEQYF. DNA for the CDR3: TGTGCCAGCAGTGAAGAGGGGCACCCCTACGAGCAGTACTTC.

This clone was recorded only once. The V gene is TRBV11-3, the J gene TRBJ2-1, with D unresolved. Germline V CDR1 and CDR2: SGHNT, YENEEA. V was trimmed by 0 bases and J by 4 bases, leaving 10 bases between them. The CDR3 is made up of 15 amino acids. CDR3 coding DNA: TGTGCCAGCAGCTTAGACAGTTTTAAGTACAATGAGCAGTTCTTC. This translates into CASSLDSFKYNEQFF.

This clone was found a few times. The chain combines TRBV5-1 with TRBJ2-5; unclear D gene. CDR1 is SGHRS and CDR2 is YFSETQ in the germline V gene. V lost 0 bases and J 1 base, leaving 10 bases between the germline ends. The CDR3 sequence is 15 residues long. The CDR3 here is CASSLGYMVQETQYF. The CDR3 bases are TGCGCCAGCAGCTTGGGGTACATGGTCCAAGAGACCCAGTACTTC.

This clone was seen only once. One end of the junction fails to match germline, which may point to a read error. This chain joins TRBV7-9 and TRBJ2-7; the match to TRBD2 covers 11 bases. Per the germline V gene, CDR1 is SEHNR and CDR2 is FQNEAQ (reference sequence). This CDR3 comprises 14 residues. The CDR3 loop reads CASSLAGGSYEQYF. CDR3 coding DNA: TGTGCCAGCAGCCTAGCGGGAGGTTCCTACGAGCAGTACTTC.

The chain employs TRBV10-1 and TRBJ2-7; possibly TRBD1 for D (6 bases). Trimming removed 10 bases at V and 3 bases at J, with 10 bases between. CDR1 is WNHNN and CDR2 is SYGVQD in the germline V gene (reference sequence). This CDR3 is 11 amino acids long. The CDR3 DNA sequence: TGCGCCATCCTGGACAGCTACGAGCAGTACTTC. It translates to CAILDSYEQYF.

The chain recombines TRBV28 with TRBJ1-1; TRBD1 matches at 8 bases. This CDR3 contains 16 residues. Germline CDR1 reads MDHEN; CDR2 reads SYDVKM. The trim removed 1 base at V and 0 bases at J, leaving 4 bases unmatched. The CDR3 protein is CASSLSRQGLNTEAFF. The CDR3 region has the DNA TGTGCCAGCAGTTTATCAAGACAGGGGCTGAACACTGAAGCTTTCTTT.

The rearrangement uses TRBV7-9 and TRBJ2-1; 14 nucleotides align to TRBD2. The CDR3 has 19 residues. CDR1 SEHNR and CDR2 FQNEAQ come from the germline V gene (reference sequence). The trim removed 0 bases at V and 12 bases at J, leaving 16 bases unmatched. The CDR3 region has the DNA TGTGCCAGCAGCTTAGCGGCTTTTAAGGGACTAGCGGGAGCGGGACGGCAGTTCTTC. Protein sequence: CASSLAAFKGLAGAGRQFF. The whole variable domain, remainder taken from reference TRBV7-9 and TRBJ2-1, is DTGVSQNPRHKITKRGQNVTFRCDPISEHNRLYWYRQTLGQGPEFLTYFQNEAQLEKSRLLSDRFSAERPKGSFSTLEIQRTEQGDSAMYLCASSLAAFKGLAGAGRQFFGPGTRLTVL.

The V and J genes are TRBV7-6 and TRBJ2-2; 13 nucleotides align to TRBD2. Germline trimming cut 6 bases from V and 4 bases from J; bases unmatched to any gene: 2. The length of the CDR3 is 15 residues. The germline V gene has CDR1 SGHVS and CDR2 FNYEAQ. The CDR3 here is CASRRTSGSTGELFF. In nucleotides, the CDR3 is TGTGCCAGCAGGCGGACTAGCGGGAGCACCGGGGAGCTGTTTTTT.

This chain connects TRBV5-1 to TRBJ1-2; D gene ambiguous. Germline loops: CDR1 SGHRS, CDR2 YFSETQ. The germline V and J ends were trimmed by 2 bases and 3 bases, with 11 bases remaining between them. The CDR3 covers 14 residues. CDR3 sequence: CASSFRGLDYGYTF. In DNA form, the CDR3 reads TGCGCCAGCAGCTTCCGGGGTCTGGACTATGGCTACACCTTC.

CDR3 nucleotides: TGTGCCAGCAGTTATGGGGGGGGCTACGAGCAGTACTTC. It is translated as CASSYGGGYEQYF. J is TRBJ2-7 and V is TRBV27; 7 bases align to TRBD2. The CDR3 sequence is 13 residues long. The V gene end was trimmed by 4 bases and the J gene end by 3 bases; junction bases not matched to a gene: 3. CDR1 and CDR2 from the germline V gene are MNHEY and SMNVEV (reference sequence).

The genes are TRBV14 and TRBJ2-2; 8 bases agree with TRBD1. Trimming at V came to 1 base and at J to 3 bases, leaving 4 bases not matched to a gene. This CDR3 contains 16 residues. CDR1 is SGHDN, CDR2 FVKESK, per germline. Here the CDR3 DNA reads TGTGCCAGCAGCCAAGGGACAGGGACCCACACCGGGGAGCTGTTTTTT. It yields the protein CASSQGTGTHTGELFF.

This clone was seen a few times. The CDR3 DNA is TGTGCCAGCAGTGAAGTCGCAGGGTACAATGAGCAGTTCTTC. Its translation is CASSEVAGYNEQFF. The chain links TRBV6-1 to TRBJ2-1; D might be TRBD1 (5 bases). The germline V gene has CDR1 MNHNS and CDR2 SASEGT. V lost 1 base to trimming and J lost 4 bases, with 8 bases between them. The CDR3 covers 14 residues.

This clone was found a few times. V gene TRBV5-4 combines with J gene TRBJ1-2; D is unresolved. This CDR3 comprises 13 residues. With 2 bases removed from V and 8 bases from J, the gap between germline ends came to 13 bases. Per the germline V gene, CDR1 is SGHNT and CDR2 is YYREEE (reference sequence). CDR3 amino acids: CASSLREPGGYTF. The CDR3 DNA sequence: TGTGCCAGCAGCTTACGGGAGCCCGGCGGCTACACCTTC.

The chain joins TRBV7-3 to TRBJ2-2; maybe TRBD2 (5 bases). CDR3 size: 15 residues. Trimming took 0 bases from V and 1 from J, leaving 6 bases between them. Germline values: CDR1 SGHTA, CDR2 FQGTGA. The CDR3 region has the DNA TGTGCCAGCAGCTTAACCCGGGGGAACACCGGGGAGCTGTTTTTT. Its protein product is CASSLTRGNTGELFF.

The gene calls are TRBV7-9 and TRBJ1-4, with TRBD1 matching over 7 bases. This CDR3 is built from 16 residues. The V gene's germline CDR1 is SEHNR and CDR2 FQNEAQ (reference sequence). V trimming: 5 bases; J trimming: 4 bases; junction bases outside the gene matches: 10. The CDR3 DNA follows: TGTGCCAGCAGCCCGCACGGACAGGCGATTAATGAAAAACTGTTTTTT. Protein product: CASSPHGQAINEKLFF.

CDR3 in amino acids: CAWSLEGTPKSGGGQFF. In nucleotides, the CDR3 is TGTGCCTGGAGTCTCGAAGGGACTCCAAAGTCCGGGGGGGGGCAGTTCTTC. The V gene is TRBV30, the J gene TRBJ2-1, with 8 bases lining up with TRBD2. The ends lost 2 bases at V and 12 bases at J; junction bases unmatched: 21. The germline gives CDR1 GTSNPN, CDR2 SVGIG (reference sequence). The CDR3 loop spans 17 amino acids.

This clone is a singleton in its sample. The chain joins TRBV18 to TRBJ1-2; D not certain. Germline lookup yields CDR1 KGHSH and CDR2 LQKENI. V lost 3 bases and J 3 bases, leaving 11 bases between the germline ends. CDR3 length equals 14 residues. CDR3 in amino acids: CASSPLADYYGYTF. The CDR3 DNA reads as TGTGCCAGCTCACCCCTGGCGGATTACTATGGCTACACCTTC.

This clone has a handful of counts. CDR3 residues: CASRTGTEAFF. As DNA, the CDR3 is TGTGCCAGTAGGACAGGCACTGAAGCTTTCTTT. V usage is TRBV19 and J usage is TRBJ1-1; the D gene is possibly TRBD1 (6 bases). The length of the CDR3 is 11 residues. Germline values: CDR1 LNHDA, CDR2 SQIVND (reference sequence). Trimming pared 6 bases from V and 4 bases from J, leaving 6 bases between.

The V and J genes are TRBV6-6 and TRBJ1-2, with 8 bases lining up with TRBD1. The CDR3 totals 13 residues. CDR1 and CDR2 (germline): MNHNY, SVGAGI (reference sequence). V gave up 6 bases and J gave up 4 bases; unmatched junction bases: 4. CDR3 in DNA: TGTGCCAGCAGCCCACAGGGGGGCTATGGCTACACCTTC. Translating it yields CASSPQGGYGYTF.

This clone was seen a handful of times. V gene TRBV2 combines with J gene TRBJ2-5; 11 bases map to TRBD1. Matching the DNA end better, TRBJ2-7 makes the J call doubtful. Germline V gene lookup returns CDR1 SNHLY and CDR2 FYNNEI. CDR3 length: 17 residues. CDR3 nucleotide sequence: TGTGCCAGCAGTGCAGGACAGGGGGCGCTGGGCCTAAACGAGCAGTACTTC. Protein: CASSAGQGALGLNEQYF.

The CDR3 protein is CASSPDRGLAKNIQYF. The CDR3 DNA reads TGTGCCAGCTCACCGGACAGGGGGCTAGCCAAAAACATTCAGTACTTC. The chain combines TRBV18 with TRBJ2-4; 11 nucleotides agree with TRBD1. CDR1 and CDR2 from the germline V gene are KGHSH and LQKENI. The CDR3 has 16 residues. V shed 3 bases, J shed 0 bases, and the junction held 1 base outside the gene matches. Full variable domain (remainder filled in from reference TRBV18 and TRBJ2-4): NAGVMQNPRHLVRRRGQEARLRCSPMKGHSHVYWYRQLPEEGLKFMVYLQKENIIDESGMPKERFSAEFPKEGPSILRIQQVVRGDSAAYFCASSPDRGLAKNIQYFGAGTRLSVL.

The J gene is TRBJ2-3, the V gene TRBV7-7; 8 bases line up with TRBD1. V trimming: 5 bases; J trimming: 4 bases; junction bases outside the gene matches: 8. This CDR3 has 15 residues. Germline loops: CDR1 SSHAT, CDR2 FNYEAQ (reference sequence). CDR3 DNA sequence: TGTGCCAGCAGCACCACAGGGGGTCCGGCAGATACGCAGTATTTT. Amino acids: CASSTTGGPADTQYF.

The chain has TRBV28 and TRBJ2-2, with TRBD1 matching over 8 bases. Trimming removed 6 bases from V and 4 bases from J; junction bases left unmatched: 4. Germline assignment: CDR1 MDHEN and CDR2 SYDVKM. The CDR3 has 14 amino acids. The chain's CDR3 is CASRLDRGTGELFF. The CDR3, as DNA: TGTGCCAGCAGGTTAGACAGGGGCACCGGGGAGCTGTTTTTT.

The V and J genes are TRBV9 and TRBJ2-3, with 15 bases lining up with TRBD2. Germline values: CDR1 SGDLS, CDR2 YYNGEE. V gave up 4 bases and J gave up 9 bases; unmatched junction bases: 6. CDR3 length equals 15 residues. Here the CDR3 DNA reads TGTGCCAGCAGCCCCCGGACTAGCGGGAGGGACACGCAGTATTTT. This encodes CASSPRTSGRDTQYF.

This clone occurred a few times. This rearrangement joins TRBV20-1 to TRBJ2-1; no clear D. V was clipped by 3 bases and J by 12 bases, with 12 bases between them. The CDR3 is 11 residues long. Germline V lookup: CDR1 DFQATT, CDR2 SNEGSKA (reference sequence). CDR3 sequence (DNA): TGCAGTGCTAGCGAGTCGACTTGGCAGTTCTTC. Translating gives CSASESTWQFF.

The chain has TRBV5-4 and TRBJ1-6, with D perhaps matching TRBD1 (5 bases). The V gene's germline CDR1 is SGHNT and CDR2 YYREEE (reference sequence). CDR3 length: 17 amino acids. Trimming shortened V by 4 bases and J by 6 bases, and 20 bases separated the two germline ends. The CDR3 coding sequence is TGTGCCAGCAGCACAAAAGACGGGGGTCTTCGTAATTCACCCCTCCACTTT. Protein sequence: CASSTKDGGLRNSPLHF.